These T cell receptor beta chains were read from a single sample in a study of T cell responses to AZD1222 COVID-19 vaccine. Method: immunoSEQ multiplex PCR; TCRdb's copy keeps in-frame clones and lacks some. The data show some 170,000 clones, with about 87% seen just once and approximately 4% held by the top ten. Source: peripheral blood, taken 28 days after the second dose of the MenACWY control vaccine. These receptors were taken from an adult who received the MenACWY meningococcal vaccine as a control. CDR3s include the opening cysteine and the closing phenylalanine or tryptophan. D genes are given only for firm matches. Clone size, where shown, is once, few, many, or a class for clones that have expanded.

TRBJ1-2 TRBD1 - TRBV3-1/TRBV3-2 TGTGCCAGCAGTCGACAAGTGGGACAGGGGGCTTCTGGCTACACCTTC CASSRQVGQGASGYTF
TRBJ1-1 - - TRBV5-6 TGTGCCAGCAGCCCGGTTTCTGGCTCGGCTGAAGCTTTCTTT CASSPVSGSAEAFF
TRBJ2-7 - once TRBV29-1 TGCAGCGTTTTAGCGGAGGATCCCTACGAGCAGTACTTC CSVLAEDPYEQYF
TRBJ1-1 - - TRBV28 TGTGCCAGCAGTTTAAGGTCCCTGAACACTGAAGCTTTCTTT CASSLRSLNTEAFF
TRBJ2-1 - - TRBV7-2 TGTGCCAGCAGCCCCCATACGGGGTATAATGAGCAGTTCTTC CASSPHTGYNEQFF
TRBJ2-6 TRBD1 - TRBV6-1 TGTGCCAGCAGTGATTGGACAGGGGTCTTTGGGGCCAACGTCCTGACTTTC CASSDWTGVFGANVLTF
TRBJ1-2 TRBD1 - TRBV5-4 TGTGCCAGCAGCTTAAGACAGGGCCTCAGCTATGGCTACACCTTC CASSLRQGLSYGYTF
TRBJ2-7 TRBD1 - TRBV4-3 TGCGCCAGCAGCCAAGAATCAGGGGACAGGGCCTACGAGCAGTACTTC CASSQESGDRAYEQYF
TRBJ1-1 TRBD1 - TRBV11-3 TGTGCCAGCGGACAGGGGGCAGGAAACACTGAAGCTTTCTTT CASGQGAGNTEAFF
TRBJ2-7 TRBD1 - TRBV19 TGTGCCAGCTCCCTAGGGACAGATCTTTCCTACGAGCAGTACTTC CASSLGTDLSYEQYF
TRBJ1-5 - - TRBV7-2 TGTGCCAGCAGCTCCCGGGACGGCTATCAGCCCCAGCATTTT CASSSRDGYQPQHF
TRBJ2-7 TRBD1 - TRBV30 TGTGCCTGGAGTACACACGGGACAGGCTACTACGAGCAGTACTTC CAWSTHGTGYYEQYF
TRBJ1-1 - - TRBV27 TGTGCCAGCAGTTCCCCAAGGGGCAGGGCGAACACTGAAGCTTTCTTT CASSSPRGRANTEAFF
TRBJ1-2 - - TRBV15 TGTGCCACCAGCAGAGAGGGTCGCAACTATGGCTACACCTTC CATSREGRNYGYTF
TRBJ2-2 - - TRBV24-1 TGTGCCACCAGGGACAGGAACACCGGGGAGCTGTTTTTT CATRDRNTGELFF
TRBJ2-5 - - TRBV5-1 TGCGCCAGCAGCTTGGTTCAGGGGCTGGGGCAAGAGACCCAGTACTTC CASSLVQGLGQETQYF
TRBJ1-5 - - TRBV29-1 TGCAGCGCTCGGGTCGTGGGGCAGCCCCAGCATTTT CSARVVGQPQHF
TRBJ2-1 - - TRBV3-1/TRBV3-2 TGTGCCAGCAGCCTAAGCGCCAGCTCCTACAATGAGCAGTTCTTC CASSLSASSYNEQFF
TRBJ2-3 TRBD1 - TRBV2 TGTGCCAGCAGTACAGGGGGAGATACAGATACGCAGTATTTT CASSTGGDTDTQYF
TRBJ2-1 TRBD2 - TRBV7-9 TGTGCCGGGGGACTAGCGGGAGGGCGAAAAGAGTTCTTC CAGGLAGGRKEFF
TRBJ2-2 - - TRBV4-3 TGCGCCAGCAGCCAAGATCGCAGACTACTCACCGGGGAGCTGTTTTTT CASSQDRRLLTGELFF
TRBJ2-7 TRBD1 - TRBV19 TGTGCCAGTAGTGGGACAGGGGCCTACGAGCAGTACTTC CASSGTGAYEQYF
TRBJ2-1 - - TRBV6-5 TGTGCCAGCAATTTACCGGGACCCAGGCTCAGTGAGCAGTTCTTC CASNLPGPRLSEQFF
TRBJ2-3 - once TRBV21-1 TGTGCCAGCAGCAAAAAGGAGACTAGCGGCACAGATACGCAGTATTTT CASSKKETSGTDTQYF
TRBJ1-1 - - TRBV29-1 TGCACCATCCGGGCCCCGAACACTGAAGCTTTCTTT CTIRAPNTEAFF
TRBJ1-5 - - TRBV7-9 TGTGCCAGCAGCTTAGCAGGTGATCAGCCCCAGCATTTT CASSLAGDQPQHF
TRBJ2-2 - - TRBV24-1 TGTGCCACCAGTGATTTGGGTAGCGTGGCCGGGGAGCTGTTTTTT CATSDLGSVAGELFF
TRBJ1-3 - - TRBV5-6 TGTGCCAGCAGCTTGGTAGAGAAGGTGGGCTTCTCTGGAAACACCATATATTTT CASSLVEKVGFSGNTIYF
TRBJ2-1 TRBD2 few TRBV20-1 TGCAGTGCTAGTGCTGGACTAGAGGGCGATGAGCAGTTCTTC CSASAGLEGDEQFF
TRBJ1-5 - - TRBV24-1 TGTGCCACCCAGAGGGGAACTCAGCCCCAGCATTTT CATQRGTQPQHF
TRBJ1-1 - - TRBV11-2 TGTGCCAGCAGCATGAGGGGGGCGAACACTGAAGCTTTCTTT CASSMRGANTEAFF
TRBJ1-2 TRBD1 - TRBV2 TGTGCCAGCAGCTACGCAGGGGGCGCAGGAGGCTACACCTTC CASSYAGGAGGYTF
TRBJ1-4 - - TRBV27 TGTGCCAGCAGTTTATCGCGGGGGGACGAAAAACTGTTTTTT CASSLSRGDEKLFF
TRBJ1-6 TRBD1 - TRBV28 TGTGCCAGCAGTCGGACAGGGACGGGATCACCCCTCCACTTT CASSRTGTGSPLHF
TRBJ1-1 - - TRBV19 TGTGCCAGTAGTATATTGGGGGAGGGTGCTGAAGCTTTCTTT CASSILGEGAEAFF